The rows below give T cell receptor beta chains drawn from one sample of a study of CD8 T cells in Susac syndrome. TCRdb itself ran the immunoSEQ multiplex PCR reads through MiXCR, one entry per CDR3 protein. In the table there are some 50,000 distinct CDR3 sequences, more than 85% of which are singletons. Sequences were obtained from CD8+ T cells from PBMCs. These receptor sequences come from a human donor with Susac syndrome. Both conserved end residues are part of each CDR3. A D gene is named only where the DNA matches it firmly.

>TRBV19|TRBJ1-1|-
CASSMWGQSTEAFF
>TRBV30|TRBJ1-5|-
CAWSDTWNQPQHF
>TRBV7-9|TRBJ2-1|TRBD2
CASSLPLAGNNEQFF
>TRBV20-1|TRBJ1-2|-
CSAANYREVRYGYTF
>TRBV7-9|TRBJ1-1|TRBD1
CASSFPGQPNTEAFF
>TRBV9|TRBJ2-5|TRBD2
CASSVVGGARETQYF
>TRBV20-1|TRBJ2-7|-
CSAGFNEQYF
>TRBV9|TRBJ2-1|-
CASSSEHLGTYYNEQFF
>TRBV30|TRBJ1-1|-
CAWNPRPEETMNTEAFF
>TRBV15|TRBJ2-4|-
CATSRAHYLAKNIQYF
>TRBV10-3|TRBJ1-3|-
CAISESQAVRGNTIYF
>TRBV12-3/TRBV12-4|TRBJ2-1|-
CASSFLVIEQFF
>TRBV12-3/TRBV12-4|TRBJ2-7|TRBD2
CASALGTGGTYEQYF
>TRBV20-1|TRBJ2-1|TRBD2
CSVPSGVYNEQFF
>TRBV5-1|TRBJ2-3|-
CASSLAHASTDTQYF
>TRBV14|TRBJ1-4|TRBD1
CASSEGQATNEKLFF
>TRBV7-9|TRBJ2-7|-
CASSSPGDYEQYF
>TRBV29-1|TRBJ2-5|-
CSVSGQTETQYF
>TRBV10-3|TRBJ2-3|-
CAISENSPTDTQYF
>TRBV9|TRBJ2-5|-
CASSVDVWGGLRETQYF
>TRBV20-1|TRBJ2-1|-
CSAQRGGLYEQFF
>TRBV29-1|TRBJ1-1|-
CSFRRAANTEAFF
>TRBV4-3|TRBJ1-5|-
CASSPSWGPREPQHF
>TRBV15|TRBJ1-4|-
CATRNSLNEKLFF
>TRBV15|TRBJ2-1|TRBD1
CATSLHRGGEQFF
>TRBV20-1|TRBJ1-2|-
CSVMGNGNYGYTF
>TRBV12-3/TRBV12-4|TRBJ2-3|-
CASRGLPSTDTQYF
>TRBV7-2|TRBJ1-2|-
CASSLNSAGAEVGYTF
>TRBV4-2|TRBJ2-7|-
CASSQELTSEQYF
>TRBV5-6|TRBJ2-5|-
CASSLWGMDGETQYF
>TRBV30|TRBJ2-1|-
CAWSLGPNEQFF
>TRBV6-5|TRBJ2-1|-
CASSFDQATASSYNEQFF
>TRBV15|TRBJ1-2|-
CATSSSTVYGYTF
>TRBV18|TRBJ1-2|-
CASSPGPVDTF
>TRBV7-9|TRBJ1-1|-
CASRPGNTEAFF
>TRBV9|TRBJ1-5|-
CASNQGASNQPQHF
>TRBV29-1|TRBJ2-1|-
CSVDVGRSYNEQFF
>TRBV6-2/TRBV6-3|TRBJ1-2|-
CASIPARQGTNYGYTF
>TRBV9|TRBJ2-3|-
CASSLFDGGMDTQYF
>TRBV15|TRBJ1-1|-
CATRPAGVTEAFF
>TRBV25-1|TRBJ1-1|-
CASSGRTDPLAFF
>TRBV12-5|TRBJ2-7|-
CASVGQPSYEQYF
>TRBV6-5|TRBJ2-1|-
CASSWGSEQFF
>TRBV7-9|TRBJ2-3|-
CASSNPIGTLSDTQYF
>TRBV5-1|TRBJ1-2|-
CASSLEQPYGYTF
>TRBV11-2|TRBJ1-6|TRBD1
CASSLDLGDSSWGNSPLHF
>TRBV11-2|TRBJ2-3|-
CASSLGDTQYF
>TRBV27|TRBJ1-4|-
CASMEGMNEKLFF
>TRBV30|TRBJ2-5|-
CAWSAPDTSLETQYF
>TRBV24-1|TRBJ2-3|-
CATSDPRGRFGTDTQYF
>TRBV19|TRBJ1-5|-
CASTEGVWPQHF
>TRBV7-2|TRBJ2-3|-
CASSPQLHRDTQYF
>TRBV7-3|TRBJ1-3|-
CASSSETNTIYF
>TRBV2|TRBJ1-2|-
CASSEARVLGYGYTF
>TRBV7-8|TRBJ1-2|TRBD1
CASSPRTGRDGYTF